This TCR beta chain was documented in a study of T cells in Graves' hyperthyroidism and ophthalmopathy. Notes on the study in general: The model identified upcoming ophthalmopathy a median roughly 6 months ahead of onset. Expanded thyroid clonotypes (above 0.001) were mostly also found in blood.

Researchers defined stable Graves' hyperthyroidism as no ophthalmopathy progression within 18 months. Looked up from germline, CDR1 is DFQATT and CDR2 is SNEGSKA (reference sequence). The CDR3 sequence is 15 residues long. After removal of 3 bases from V and 5 bases from J, the junction contained 8 bases not matched to a gene. Amplification of TCR beta CDR3 regions used RNA as the template. HTBI primers were used for first-round RT-PCR of the TCR CDR3. TCRdb independently ran MiXCR on the multiplex PCR reads; one entry per CDR3 protein. Of approximately 640,000 distinct CDR3 sequences in the sample, 15% to 20% were seen once. Details on this clonotype: Its antigen remains unknown.

The material sequenced was blood. This chain connects TRBV20-1 to TRBJ1-5; 9 nucleotides align to TRBD1. The clonotype originates from a man aged 50 or older with Graves' hyperthyroidism. In DNA form, the CDR3 reads TGCAGTGCTAGCCCGACAGGGGGGGGCTATCAGCCCCAGCATTTT. This translates into CSASPTGGGYQPQHF.